The sequence of this TCR beta chain was determined in a study of blood T cell repertoires in COVID-19 (dated by TCRdb to the early 2020s). At the level of the whole study: Collaborator samples came from the United States, Italy and Spain and covered acute and convalescent phases of COVID-19. Nearly every sample came with metadata listing a de-identified subject ID, COVID-19 status, age in years and sex. The prospective study material was composed of cDNA or gDNA derived from T cells, B-cell-depleted T cells, or PBMCs. The repertoires were released in a freely available public database meant as a resource for research on the immune response to SARS-CoV-2. Deeply sampled blood TCRbeta repertoires from subjects exposed to, actively infected with, or recovered from COVID-19 were included in the dataset. Where HLA class I and class II types were available, the types were taken from metadata supplied by the sample provider, not from assay-based typing. Samples were obtained from the ongoing ImmuneRACE study (first 160 participants) and from 1,254 subjects provided by 6 global collaborators. Study-wide findings and limitations: How much clinical and demographic metadata was included differed by source and by participant, and the metadata was provided uncurated.

Regarding this clone: Its antigen is not yet known. No per-base quality is available; no much larger clone lies one base away.

The immunoSEQ Assay, a bias-controlled multiplex PCR, was used to amplify TCRbeta CDR3 regions from genomic DNA. As for the authors' bioinformatics: The number of nucleated cells in each sample was estimated by amplification of reference gene primers within the assay. To quantify the absolute abundance of each unique TCRbeta CDR3 rearrangement, sequence reads were collapsed and filtered. For each sample, productive Simpson clonality was calculated as the square root of Simpson's diversity index over productive rearrangements. Held by TCRdb, this immuneACCESS table contains in-frame sequences only and omits some clones. Under half of the omission traces to an unresolved V gene where checked; the cause of the rest is unknown. That table furnishes V, J and clone size, whereas the DNA furnished D and trimming. The sample table records 100,000 to 150,000 clones; more than 70% of these occur just once. 3.9% of the sample belongs to the ten largest clones.

The collaborating institutions used their own protocols to collect whole blood in K2EDTA tubes. For TCRbeta analysis, collaborator samples were shipped as frozen whole blood, as isolated PBMCs, or as DNA extracted from either sample type. Source material: peripheral blood. This receptor was identified in a man aged 55 to 70 with acute or convalescent COVID-19.

Read as DNA, the sequence is TGTGCCAGCAGTGAAACGTTTGGGGAGAAAAGTGAAGCTTTCTTT. Translated, this is CASSETFGEKSEAFF. The chain is encoded by TRBV2 joined to TRBJ1-1, with the D gene too uncertain to name. V is shortened by 2 bases, J by 7 bases, and the region joining them spans 17 bases. Reading the germline V gene gives CDR1 SNHLY and CDR2 FYNNEI. Reading from cysteine to phenylalanine, the CDR3 counts 15 amino acids. Only the CDR3 part of the read is kept: 45 bases, read in frame from the first base.